This record concerns one T cell receptor (beta chain) sequence. Antigen: not known. This entry is derived from a study of cytomegalovirus exposure and HLA in healthy donors. Study-level findings and limits: TCR association rates varied by HLA locus in a later analysis, with DRB1 highest and HLA-C lowest. In a later analysis, around 18,000 TCR beta sequences were associated with HLA alleles at 0.05 false discovery rate.

This CDR3 has 15 residues. The trim removed 3 bases at V and 5 bases at J, leaving 7 bases unmatched. Germline lookup yields CDR1 KGHSH and CDR2 LQKENI. Vbeta (60) and Jbeta (13) primers were used in the PCR. Method: immunoSEQ multiplex PCR; TCRdb's copy keeps in-frame clones and lacks some. The profile covers about 190,000 clones, with roughly 76% appearing a single time and 2.1% taken by the ten largest. This chain uses TRBV18 with TRBJ2-3; 8 bases are shared with TRBD1. This sequence was found in a woman aged 30 to 39 in good health and CMV-seropositive. Material for sequencing was PBMCs. DNA of the CDR3: TGTGCCAGCTCACCGGAAACAGGGGGAATAGATACGCAGTATTTT. Amino acids: CASSPETGGIDTQYF.